The text below deals with one T cell receptor beta chain. Its specificity is unknown. This entry comes from a study of T cell responses to AZD1222 COVID-19 vaccine. About the study: Doses given second, at about 4 or about 12 weeks, were pooled.

Study findings and constraints: Seropositive status at baseline applied to only a handful of AZD1222 recipients. White British donors predominated, females outnumbered males, and clonal diversity was possibly underestimated. Scientists sampled the repertoires only once the peak T cell response had passed.

The assay was immunoSEQ multiplex PCR, and TCRdb's table has in-frame clones only and misses some. The repertoire consists of approximately 100,000 clones, with 70% to 90% occurring once and the leading ten covering 15% to 20%. The CDR3 totals 17 residues. The V gene lost 4 bases and the J gene lost 5 bases, with 23 bases spanning the gap. Germline V gene lookup returns CDR1 LGHDT and CDR2 YNNKEL (reference sequence). V and J are TRBV3-1 (or the pseudogene TRBV3-2) and TRBJ1-1, with D tentatively TRBD1 (5 bases). The sequencing here drew on peripheral blood, taken on day 0 of AZD1222 vaccination. This receptor was obtained from an adult in good health. The CDR3 region has the DNA TGTGCCAGCAGCCGCTTTCCCGGCGAGGGGTGGGGGACTGAAGCTTTCTTT. Protein sequence: CASSRFPGEGWGTEAFF.